The clone carrying this TCR beta chain was seen repeatedly, ten times or more. Its antigen is not known. These data originate in a study of blood T cells in healthy people across ages. Study-wide results and caveats: Diversity of TCR beta per million T cells declined in a roughly linear way with age. Naive and antigen-experienced cells were not separated, limiting conclusive comparison.

With a J-beta primer mix and a sample-barcoded 5' primer, a second PCR ran about 7 to 12 cycles. TCRdb reprocessed the 5' RACE reads via MiXCR and lists one record per CDR3 protein. Counted here are 550,000 to 750,000 distinct CDR3 sequences, about 21% occurring once; the ten biggest clones make up about 3.6%. Germline V gene sequence: CDR1 MDHEN, CDR2 SYDVKM. V shed 5 bases, J shed 5 bases, and the junction held 7 bases outside the gene matches. The CDR3 sequence is 15 residues long. The material sequenced was blood. This TCR came from a man between 65 and 85 years old in good health. The chain combines TRBV28 with TRBJ1-4; TRBD1 agrees at 8 bases. The CDR3: CASSGWDRINEKLFF. The CDR3 nucleotides read TGTGCCAGCAGTGGTTGGGACAGGATAAATGAAAAACTGTTTTTT.